The clone carrying this T cell receptor (beta chain) was counted a few times. Its antigen is not known. A library of TCRbeta sequences, prepared with unique molecular identifiers, was generated. TCRdb processed the PCR reads anew with MiXCR; each CDR3 protein has one entry. The table includes 40,000 to 55,000 distinct CDR3 sequences, about a tenth detected once. This entry is derived from a study of T-cell reconstitution after alpha-beta-depleted transplantation in children. Overall study results and limits: Some patients owed their high day-60 TCRbeta diversity to surviving recipient T cells and thymic progenitors. Most T-cell counts and diversity one year after the transplant came from T cells that were newly produced.

V was cut by 9 bases and J by 3 bases, with 15 bases left in between. Germline assignment: CDR1 SNHLY and CDR2 FYNNEI. The CDR3 spans 13 residues. The specimen was PBMCs, mostly from graft donor cells, collected 60 days after TCRalphabeta/CD19-depleted stem cell transplant. This TCR was recovered from a male patient between 2 and 9 years old who had a stem cell transplant for chronic granulomatous disease, so the T cells may come from the graft donor. The chain is built from TRBV2 and TRBJ2-7; D is undetermined. CDR3 nucleotide sequence: TGTGCCAGAAAGGCGACGGGCGGCTACGAGCAGTACTTC. Its translation: CARKATGGYEQYF.